Below are 18 T cell receptor beta chains sequenced from a single sample in a study of regulatory and conventional T cells in RAG deficiency. TCRdb's copy holds only in-frame clones and misses some; the assay was immunoSEQ multiplex PCR. The table records under 45,000 clones, about 75% of them present only once. Conventional CD4+ T cells were sorted from blood as CD25-low CD127-high cells. The same sample was also studied in work on regulatory T cells. That source adds: Amplification used 52 TRBV primers and 13 TRBJ primers.

What was sequenced was CD4+ effector T cells sorted from blood. These receptors were collected from a human donor in good health.

This rearrangement joins TRBV5-4 to TRBJ2-1, with 10 bases that match TRBD1. The CDR3 has 15 amino acids. J was trimmed by 0 bases and V by 4 bases; bases with no gene match: 1. Looked up from germline, CDR1 is SGHNT and CDR2 is YYREEE (reference sequence). The CDR3 reads CASSRQGASYNEQFF. The CDR3 DNA reads TGTGCCAGCAGCCGACAGGGGGCCTCCTACAATGAGCAGTTCTTC. Looking up the rest from reference TRBV5-4 and TRBJ2-1 gives the full variable domain: ETGVTQSPTHLIKTRGQQVTLRCSSQSGHNTVSWYQQALGQGPQFIFQYYREEENGRGNFPPRFSGLQFPNYSSELNVNALELDDSALYLCASSRQGASYNEQFFGPGTRLTVL.

The sample holds a few counts of this clone. The rearrangement joins TRBV10-1 to TRBJ2-2, with a weak D call TRBD1 (5 bases). CDR3 length: 15 amino acids. The germline V and J ends were trimmed by 6 bases and 1 base, with 12 bases remaining between them. Germline V gene sequence: CDR1 WNHNN, CDR2 SYGVQD (reference sequence). CDR3 bases: TGCGCCAGCAGCCAAGGACATCGGAACACCGGGGAGCTGTTTTTT. It encodes CASSQGHRNTGELFF.

The rearrangement joins TRBV29-1 to TRBJ1-1; the D is unclear. Germline lookup yields CDR1 SQVTM and CDR2 ANQGSEA. The CDR3 runs 14 residues. The ends were cut back, 2 bases at V and 6 bases at J, with 16 bases in the middle. CDR3 sequence reads: CSVERRQADPEAFF. In DNA, the CDR3 is TGCAGCGTTGAAAGAAGGCAGGCTGATCCTGAAGCTTTCTTT.

This clone was seen a few times. The gene calls are TRBV10-1 and TRBJ2-7; D gene unclear. Per germline, CDR1 WNHNN and CDR2 SYGVQD (reference sequence). V gave up 8 bases and J gave up 12 bases, with 17 bases separating them. The CDR3 spans 11 residues. The CDR3 coding sequence is TGCGCCAGCTTTTGTCTCGACTGGTCGTACTTC. This gives the protein CASFCLDWSYF.

This CDR3 reads CASSQDLGLAGTSDTQYF. The DNA of the CDR3 is TGTGCCAGCAGCCAAGATTTAGGACTAGCGGGAACCTCAGATACGCAGTATTTT. This rearrangement joins TRBV14 to TRBJ2-3; 12 bases match TRBD2. CDR3 length equals 18 residues. The J segment lost 4 bases and the V segment lost 0 bases, leaving 8 bases of the junction unmatched. Germline V lookup: CDR1 SGHDN, CDR2 FVKESK.

The chain carries TRBV19 and TRBJ2-3; D gene ambiguous. This CDR3 is 15 amino acids long. Germline V gene data show CDR1 as LNHDA and CDR2 as SQIVND (reference sequence). The V and J ends lost 5 bases and 6 bases respectively, with 18 bases between them. The CDR3 DNA reads as TGTGCCAGTAGTGTCATATCCCACCCCGGGGATACGCAGTATTTT. Translation gives CASSVISHPGDTQYF.

The DNA for the CDR3 is TGTGCCAGCAGCTTACTGGACAGGGCCCAACCTAGCTCCTACGAGCAGTACTTC. Protein: CASSLLDRAQPSSYEQYF. The V call is TRBV7-6, the J call TRBJ2-7, with 8 nucleotides matching TRBD1. The CDR3 consists of 18 residues. Trimming removed 2 bases from V and 0 bases from J; junction bases left unmatched: 12. CDR1 is SGHVS, CDR2 FNYEAQ, per germline.

This clone was seen a few times. This chain links TRBV6-6 with TRBJ1-2; D is unclear. CDR1 and CDR2 from the germline V gene are MNHNY and SVGAGI (reference sequence). The CDR3 has 14 amino acids. The V end was cut by 2 bases, the J end by 4 bases, with 11 bases between. CDR3 residues: CASSYDLDSYGYTF. CDR3 DNA sequence: TGTGCCAGCAGTTACGACCTTGACTCCTATGGCTACACCTTC.

CDR3 loop: CASSGRVSGANVLTF. The CDR3 region has the DNA TGTGCCAGCAGTGGGCGGGTCTCTGGGGCCAACGTCCTGACTTTC. J is TRBJ2-6 and V is TRBV7-9, with a weak D call TRBD2 (5 bases). The V gene lost 6 bases and the J gene lost 0 bases, with 9 bases spanning the gap. Germline V CDR1 and CDR2: SEHNR, FQNEAQ (reference sequence). The CDR3 loop spans 15 amino acids.

The chain couples TRBV9 to TRBJ2-3; tentative D call: TRBD2 (7 bases). The V gene lost 3 bases and the J gene lost 5 bases, with 16 bases spanning the gap. CDR1 SGDLS and CDR2 YYNGEE come from the germline V gene. This CDR3 is 15 amino acids long. CDR3 region: CASSERGASRDTQYF. The CDR3 DNA is TGTGCCAGCAGCGAACGGGGGGCATCCAGAGATACGCAGTATTTT.

The rearrangement joins TRBV5-6 to TRBJ1-3, with 12 bases lining up with TRBD1. The junction had 8 bases not matched to a gene; V was cut back by 3 bases and J by 7 bases. The CDR3 is 16 amino acids. CDR1 and CDR2 from the germline V gene are SGHDT and YYEEEE. Here the CDR3 reads CASSWGQGAFMNTIYF. The CDR3 nucleotides read TGTGCCAGCAGCTGGGGACAGGGGGCTTTTATGAACACCATATATTTT.

The table lists this clone with a count of one. CDR3 in amino acids: CASSSGPPTPTPSLAFF. CDR3 DNA: TGTGCCAGCAGTTCGGGACCCCCAACCCCAACCCCTAGCCTAGCGTTCTTC. The V and J genes are TRBV2 and TRBJ2-1; either TRBD1 or TRBD2 may fit D (5 bases each). The CDR3 extends over 17 amino acids. Trimming pared 5 bases from V and 15 bases from J, leaving 32 bases between. Germline loops: CDR1 SNHLY, CDR2 FYNNEI.

This clone has only one observation. CDR3 DNA sequence: TGCAGGGGACTAGCGGGAGAGACCCAGTACTTC. As protein: CRGLAGETQYF. This sequence joins TRBV20-1 and TRBJ2-5; 12 bases are shared with TRBD2. The CDR3 is 11 amino acids. Per the germline V gene, CDR1 is DFQATT and CDR2 is SNEGSKA (reference sequence).

V and J are TRBV18 and TRBJ1-3; 7 bases fit TRBD1. The CDR3 totals 16 residues. The germline V gene has CDR1 KGHSH and CDR2 LQKENI. With 4 bases clipped from V and 2 bases from J, the junction kept 8 bases outside the gene matches. CDR3 sequence (DNA): TGTGCCAGCTCACTAACAGGGGCGAGTCCTGGAAACACCATATATTTT. Amino acid sequence: CASSLTGASPGNTIYF.

The chain couples TRBV7-9 to TRBJ2-5, with 9 bases lining up with TRBD1. The CDR3 runs 14 residues. V shed 5 bases, J shed 5 bases, and the junction held 6 bases outside the gene matches. Germline V CDR1 and CDR2: SEHNR, FQNEAQ (reference sequence). This CDR3 is CASSQGTGRETQYF. In DNA form, the CDR3 reads TGTGCCAGCAGCCAGGGGACAGGGCGCGAGACCCAGTACTTC.

The chain has TRBV6-1 and TRBJ1-2; tentative D call: TRBD1 (6 bases). CDR1 is MNHNS, CDR2 SASEGT, per germline. The CDR3 contains 14 residues. The V and J ends lost 3 bases and 1 base respectively, with 9 bases between them. In DNA form, the CDR3 reads TGTGCCAGCAGTGAGGGGGGGCGTAACTATGGCTACACCTTC. Translated: CASSEGGRNYGYTF.

This rearrangement joins TRBV19 to TRBJ2-7; D might be TRBD1 (6 bases). There are 14 residues in the CDR3. V shed 5 bases and J shed 3 bases, with 14 bases lying between them. The germline V gene encodes CDR1 LNHDA and CDR2 SQIVND (reference sequence). In nucleotides, the CDR3 is TGTGCCAGTAGTGCCTACAGGGCAAGCTACGAGCAGTACTTC. Its translation: CASSAYRASYEQYF.

This CDR3 reads CANPGRGPNLVYEQYF. CDR3 nucleotide sequence: TGCGCCAACCCAGGGAGGGGCCCTAATTTAGTTTACGAGCAGTACTTC. The J gene is TRBJ2-7, the V gene TRBV10-1; 7 nucleotides align to TRBD2. The CDR3 loop spans 16 amino acids. J gave up 4 bases and V 10 bases, and 19 bases lay outside the gene matches. Germline V CDR1 and CDR2: WNHNN, SYGVQD (reference sequence).